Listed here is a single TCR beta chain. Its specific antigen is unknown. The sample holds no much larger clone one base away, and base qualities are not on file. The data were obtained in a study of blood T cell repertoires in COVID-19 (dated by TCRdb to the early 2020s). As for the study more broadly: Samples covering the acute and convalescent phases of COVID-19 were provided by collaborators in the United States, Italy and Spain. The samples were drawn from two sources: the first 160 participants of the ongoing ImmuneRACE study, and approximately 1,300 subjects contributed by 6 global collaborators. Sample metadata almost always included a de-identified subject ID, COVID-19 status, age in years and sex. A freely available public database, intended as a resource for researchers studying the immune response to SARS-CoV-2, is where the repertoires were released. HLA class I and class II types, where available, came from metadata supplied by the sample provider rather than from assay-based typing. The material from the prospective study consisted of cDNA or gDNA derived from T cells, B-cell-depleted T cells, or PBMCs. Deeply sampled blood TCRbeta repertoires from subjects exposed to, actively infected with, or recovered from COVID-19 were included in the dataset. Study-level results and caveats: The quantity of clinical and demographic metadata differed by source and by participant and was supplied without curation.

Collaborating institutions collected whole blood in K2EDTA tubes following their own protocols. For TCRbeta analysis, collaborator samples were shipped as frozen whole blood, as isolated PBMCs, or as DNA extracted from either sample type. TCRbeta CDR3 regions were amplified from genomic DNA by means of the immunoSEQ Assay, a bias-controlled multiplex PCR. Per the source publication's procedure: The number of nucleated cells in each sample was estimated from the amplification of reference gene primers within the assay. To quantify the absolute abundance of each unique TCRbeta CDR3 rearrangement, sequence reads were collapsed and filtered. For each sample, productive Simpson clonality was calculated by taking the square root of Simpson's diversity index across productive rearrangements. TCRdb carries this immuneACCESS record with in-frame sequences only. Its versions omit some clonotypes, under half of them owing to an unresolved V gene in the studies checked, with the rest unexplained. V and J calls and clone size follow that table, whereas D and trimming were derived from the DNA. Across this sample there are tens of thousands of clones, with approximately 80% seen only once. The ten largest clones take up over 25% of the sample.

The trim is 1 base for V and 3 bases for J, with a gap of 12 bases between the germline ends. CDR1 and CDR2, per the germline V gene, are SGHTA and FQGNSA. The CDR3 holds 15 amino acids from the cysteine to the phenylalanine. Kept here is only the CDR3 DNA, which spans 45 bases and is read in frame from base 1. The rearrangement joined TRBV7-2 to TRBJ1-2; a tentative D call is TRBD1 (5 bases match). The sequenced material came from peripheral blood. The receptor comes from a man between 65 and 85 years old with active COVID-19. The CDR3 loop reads CASSLDLGQYYGYTF. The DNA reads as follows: TGTGCCAGCAGCTTAGATTTGGGGCAGTACTATGGCTACACCTTC.